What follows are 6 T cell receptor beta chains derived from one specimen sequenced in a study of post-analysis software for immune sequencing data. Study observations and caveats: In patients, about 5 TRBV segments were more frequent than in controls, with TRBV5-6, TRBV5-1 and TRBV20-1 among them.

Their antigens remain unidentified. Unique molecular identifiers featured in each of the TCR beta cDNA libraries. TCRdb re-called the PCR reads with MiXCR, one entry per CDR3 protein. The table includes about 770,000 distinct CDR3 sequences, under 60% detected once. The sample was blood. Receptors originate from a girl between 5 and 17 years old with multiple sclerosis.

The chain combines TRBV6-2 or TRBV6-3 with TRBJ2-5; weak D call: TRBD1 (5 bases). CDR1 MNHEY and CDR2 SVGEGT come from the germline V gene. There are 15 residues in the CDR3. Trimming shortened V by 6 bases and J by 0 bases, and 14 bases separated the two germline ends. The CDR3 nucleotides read TGTGCCAGCAGCCCGGACACAGAGTACCAAGAGACCCAGTACTTC. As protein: CASSPDTEYQETQYF.

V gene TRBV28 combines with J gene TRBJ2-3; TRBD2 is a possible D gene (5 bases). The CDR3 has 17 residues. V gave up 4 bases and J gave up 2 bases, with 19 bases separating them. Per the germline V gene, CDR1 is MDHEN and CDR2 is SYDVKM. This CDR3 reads CASSSPSSGTYTDTQYF. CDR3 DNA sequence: TGTGCCAGCAGTTCACCCTCAAGCGGAACCTACACAGATACGCAGTATTTT.

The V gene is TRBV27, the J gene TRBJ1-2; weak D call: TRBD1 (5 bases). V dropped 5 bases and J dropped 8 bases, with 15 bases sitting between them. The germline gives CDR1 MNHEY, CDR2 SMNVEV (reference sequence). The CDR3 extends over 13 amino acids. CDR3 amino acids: CASSGDRAWGYTF. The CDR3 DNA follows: TGTGCCAGCAGTGGGGACCGCGCCTGGGGCTACACCTTC.

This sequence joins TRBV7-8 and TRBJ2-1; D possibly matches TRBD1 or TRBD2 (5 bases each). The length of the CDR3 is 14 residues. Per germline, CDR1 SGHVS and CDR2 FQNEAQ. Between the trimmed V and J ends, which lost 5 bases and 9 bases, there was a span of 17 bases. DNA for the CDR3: TGTGCCAGCAGCCAGCCGTTATTGGGGGTTGAGCAGTTCTTC. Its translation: CASSQPLLGVEQFF.

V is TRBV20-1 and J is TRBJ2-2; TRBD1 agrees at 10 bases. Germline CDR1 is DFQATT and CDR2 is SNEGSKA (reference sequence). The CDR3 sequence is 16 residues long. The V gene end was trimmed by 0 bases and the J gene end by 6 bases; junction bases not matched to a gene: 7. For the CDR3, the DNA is TGCAGTGCTAGAGATCGGACAGGGGGGTTCTCCGGGGAGCTGTTTTTT. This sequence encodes CSARDRTGGFSGELFF.

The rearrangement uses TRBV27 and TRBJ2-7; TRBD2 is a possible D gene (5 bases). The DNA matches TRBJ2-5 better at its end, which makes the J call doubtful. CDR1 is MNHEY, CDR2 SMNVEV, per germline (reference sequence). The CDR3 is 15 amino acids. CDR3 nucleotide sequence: TGTGCCAGCAGTCCGAGCTTTTCTAGCTGGAAGACCCAGTACTTC. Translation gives CASSPSFSSWKTQYF.